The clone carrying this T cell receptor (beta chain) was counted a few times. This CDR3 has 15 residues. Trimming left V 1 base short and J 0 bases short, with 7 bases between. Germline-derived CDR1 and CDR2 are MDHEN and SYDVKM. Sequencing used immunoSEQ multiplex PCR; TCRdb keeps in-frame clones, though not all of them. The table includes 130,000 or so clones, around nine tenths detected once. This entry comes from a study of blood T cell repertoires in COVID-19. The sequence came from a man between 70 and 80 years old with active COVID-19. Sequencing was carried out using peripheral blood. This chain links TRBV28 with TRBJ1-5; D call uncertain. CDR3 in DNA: TGTGCCAGCAGTTTATACCCGGGTAGCAATCAGCCCCAGCATTTT. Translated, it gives CASSLYPGSNQPQHF.